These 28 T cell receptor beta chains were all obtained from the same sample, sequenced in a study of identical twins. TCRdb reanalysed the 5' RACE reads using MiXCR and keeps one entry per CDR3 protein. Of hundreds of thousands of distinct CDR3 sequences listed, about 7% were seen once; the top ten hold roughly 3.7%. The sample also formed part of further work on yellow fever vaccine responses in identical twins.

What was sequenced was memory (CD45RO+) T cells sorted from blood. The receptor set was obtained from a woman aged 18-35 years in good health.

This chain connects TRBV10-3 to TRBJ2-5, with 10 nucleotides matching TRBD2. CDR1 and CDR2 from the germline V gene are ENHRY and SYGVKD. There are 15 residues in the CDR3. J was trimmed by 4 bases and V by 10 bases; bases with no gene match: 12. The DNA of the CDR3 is TGTGCCACCAGCCACATAGCGGGGGGAGTAGAGACCCAGTACTTC. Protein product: CATSHIAGGVETQYF.

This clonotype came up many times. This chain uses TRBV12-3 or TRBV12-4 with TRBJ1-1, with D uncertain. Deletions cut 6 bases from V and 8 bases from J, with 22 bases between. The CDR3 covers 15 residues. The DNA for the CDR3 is TGTGCCAGCAGACAAATCCGAAAGGCTCTCCGGGAAGCTTTCTTT. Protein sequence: CASRQIRKALREAFF.

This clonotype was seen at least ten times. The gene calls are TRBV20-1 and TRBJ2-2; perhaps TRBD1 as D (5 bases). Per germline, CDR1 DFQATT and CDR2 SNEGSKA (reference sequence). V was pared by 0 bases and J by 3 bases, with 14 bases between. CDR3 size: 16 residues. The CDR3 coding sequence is TGCAGTGCTAGAGATCAAAGACAAGGGGACACCGGGGAGCTGTTTTTT. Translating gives CSARDQRQGDTGELFF.

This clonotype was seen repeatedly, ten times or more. The CDR3 sequence: CSASGTSGKNEQFF. CDR3 coding DNA: TGCAGTGCTAGCGGGACTAGCGGGAAGAATGAGCAGTTCTTC. The V gene is TRBV20-1, the J gene TRBJ2-1; 13 nucleotides agree with TRBD2. V dropped 3 bases and J dropped 7; count of bases not matched to a gene: 3. CDR3 length: 14 residues. The germline CDR1 and CDR2 sequences are DFQATT and SNEGSKA (reference sequence).

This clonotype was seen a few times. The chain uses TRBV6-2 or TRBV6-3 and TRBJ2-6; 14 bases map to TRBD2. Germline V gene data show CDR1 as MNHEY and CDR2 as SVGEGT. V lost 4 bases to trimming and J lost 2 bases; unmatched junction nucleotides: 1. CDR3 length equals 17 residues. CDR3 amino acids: CASSWTSGGPGANVLTF. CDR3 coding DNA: TGTGCCAGCAGTTGGACTAGCGGGGGGCCTGGGGCCAACGTCCTGACTTTC.

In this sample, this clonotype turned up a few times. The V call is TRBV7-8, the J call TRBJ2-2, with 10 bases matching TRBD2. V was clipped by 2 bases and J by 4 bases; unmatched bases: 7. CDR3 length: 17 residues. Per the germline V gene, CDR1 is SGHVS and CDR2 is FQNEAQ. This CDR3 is CASSLSSGRAGTGELFF. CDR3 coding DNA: TGTGCCAGCAGCTTAAGCAGCGGGAGGGCCGGCACCGGGGAGCTGTTTTTT. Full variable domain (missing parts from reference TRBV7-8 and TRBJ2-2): GAGVSQSPRYKVAKRGQDVALRCDPISGHVSLFWYQQALGQGPEFLTYFQNEAQLDKSGLPSDRFFAERPEGSVSTLKIQRTQQEDSAVYLCASSLSSGRAGTGELFFGEGSRLTVL.

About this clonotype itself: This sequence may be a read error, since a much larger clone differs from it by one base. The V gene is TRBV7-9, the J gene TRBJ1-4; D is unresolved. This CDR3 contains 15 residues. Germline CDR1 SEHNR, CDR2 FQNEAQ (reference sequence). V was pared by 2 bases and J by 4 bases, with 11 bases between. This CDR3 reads CASSLTTWGNEKLFF. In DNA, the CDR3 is TGTGCCAGCAGCTTAACGACATGGGGTAATGAAAAACTGTTTTTT. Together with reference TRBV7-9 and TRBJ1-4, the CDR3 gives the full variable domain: DTGVSQNPRHKITKRGQNVTFRCDPISEHNRLYWYRQTLGQGPEFLTYFQNEAQLEKSRLLSDRFSAERPKGSFSTLEIQRTEQGDSAMYLCASSLTTWGNEKLFFGSGTQLSVL.

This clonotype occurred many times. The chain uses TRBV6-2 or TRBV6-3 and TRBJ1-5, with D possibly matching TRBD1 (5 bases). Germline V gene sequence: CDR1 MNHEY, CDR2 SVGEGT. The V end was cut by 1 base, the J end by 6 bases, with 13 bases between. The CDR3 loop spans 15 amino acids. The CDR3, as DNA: TGTGCCAGCAGTTACTGGGGGTCAGTCGTTCAGCCCCAGCATTTT. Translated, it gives CASSYWGSVVQPQHF.

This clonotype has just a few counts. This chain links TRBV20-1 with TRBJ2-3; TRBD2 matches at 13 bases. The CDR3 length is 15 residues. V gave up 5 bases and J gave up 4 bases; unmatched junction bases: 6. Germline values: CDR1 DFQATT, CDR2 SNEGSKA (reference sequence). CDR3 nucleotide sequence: TGCAGTGCTCGACTAGCGGGGGGCCACCCAGATACGCAGTATTTT. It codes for CSARLAGGHPDTQYF.

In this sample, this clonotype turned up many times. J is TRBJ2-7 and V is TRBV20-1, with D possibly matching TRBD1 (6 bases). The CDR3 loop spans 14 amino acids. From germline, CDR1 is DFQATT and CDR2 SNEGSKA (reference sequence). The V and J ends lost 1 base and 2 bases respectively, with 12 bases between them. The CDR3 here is CSARGTAPTYEQYF. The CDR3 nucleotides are TGCAGTGCTAGAGGGACAGCTCCCACCTACGAGCAGTACTTC.

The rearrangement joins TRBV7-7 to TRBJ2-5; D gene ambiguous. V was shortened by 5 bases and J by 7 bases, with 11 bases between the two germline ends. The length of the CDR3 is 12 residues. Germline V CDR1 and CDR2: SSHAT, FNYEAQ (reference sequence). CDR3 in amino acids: CASSPLGLTQYF. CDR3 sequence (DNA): TGTGCCAGCAGCCCCCTCGGGTTGACCCAGTACTTC.

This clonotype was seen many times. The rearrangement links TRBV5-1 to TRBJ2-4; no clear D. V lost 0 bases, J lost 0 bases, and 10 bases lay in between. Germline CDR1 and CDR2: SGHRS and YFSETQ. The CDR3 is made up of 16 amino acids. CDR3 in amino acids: CASSLGQLTAKNIQYF. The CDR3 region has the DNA TGCGCCAGCAGCTTGGGGCAGCTTACAGCCAAAAACATTCAGTACTTC.

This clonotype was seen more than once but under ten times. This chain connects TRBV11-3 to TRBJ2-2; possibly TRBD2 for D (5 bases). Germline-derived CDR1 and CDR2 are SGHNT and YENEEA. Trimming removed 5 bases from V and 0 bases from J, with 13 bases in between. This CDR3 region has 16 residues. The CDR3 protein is CASSRGAGTNTGELFF. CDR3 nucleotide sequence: TGTGCCAGCAGCCGGGGAGCCGGGACGAACACCGGGGAGCTGTTTTTT.

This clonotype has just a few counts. DNA of the CDR3: TGTGCCAGCAGCAAACGAAACTGGGGACTAGCGGGAGCTGGTGGGGCCAACGTCCTGACTTTC. It is translated as CASSKRNWGLAGAGGANVLTF. V and J are TRBV11-1 and TRBJ2-6, with 14 bases that match TRBD2. The CDR3 is 21 amino acids. V shed 5 bases and J 3 bases; nucleotides not matched to a gene: 15. Per germline, CDR1 SGHAT and CDR2 FQDESV (reference sequence).

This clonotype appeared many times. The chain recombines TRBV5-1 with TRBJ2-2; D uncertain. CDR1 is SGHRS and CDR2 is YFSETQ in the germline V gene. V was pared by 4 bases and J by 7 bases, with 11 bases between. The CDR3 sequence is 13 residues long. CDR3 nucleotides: TGCGCCAGCAGCCCTCTCAGTATCGGGGAGCTGTTTTTT. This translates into CASSPLSIGELFF.

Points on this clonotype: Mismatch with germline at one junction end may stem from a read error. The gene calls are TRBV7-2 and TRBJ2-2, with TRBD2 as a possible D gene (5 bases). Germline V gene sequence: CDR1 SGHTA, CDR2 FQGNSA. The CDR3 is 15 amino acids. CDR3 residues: CASSLLPSRTEELFF. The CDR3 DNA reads TGTGCCAGCAGCTTACTTCCTAGCCGCACCGAGGAGCTGTTTTTT.

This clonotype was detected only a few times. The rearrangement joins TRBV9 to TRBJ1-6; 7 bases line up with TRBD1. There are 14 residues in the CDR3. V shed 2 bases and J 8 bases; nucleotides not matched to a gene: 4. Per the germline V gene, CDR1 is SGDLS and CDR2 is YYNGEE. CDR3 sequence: CASSVRDSDSPLHF. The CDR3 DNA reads TGTGCCAGCAGCGTCCGGGACAGTGATTCACCCCTCCACTTT.

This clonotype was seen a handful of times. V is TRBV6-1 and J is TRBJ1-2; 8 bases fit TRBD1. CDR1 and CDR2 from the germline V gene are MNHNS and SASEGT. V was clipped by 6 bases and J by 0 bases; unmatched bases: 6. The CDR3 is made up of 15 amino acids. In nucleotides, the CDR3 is TGTGCCAGCAGACTCCAGGGACAGGCTAACTATGGCTACACCTTC. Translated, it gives CASRLQGQANYGYTF.

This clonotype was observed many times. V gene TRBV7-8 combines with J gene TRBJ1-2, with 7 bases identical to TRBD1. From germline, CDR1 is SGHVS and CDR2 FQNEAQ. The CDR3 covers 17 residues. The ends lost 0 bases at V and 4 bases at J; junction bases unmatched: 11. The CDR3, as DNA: TGTGCCAGCAGCTTAGCTTTAGGACAGGATCTACCCTATGGCTACACCTTC. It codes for CASSLALGQDLPYGYTF.

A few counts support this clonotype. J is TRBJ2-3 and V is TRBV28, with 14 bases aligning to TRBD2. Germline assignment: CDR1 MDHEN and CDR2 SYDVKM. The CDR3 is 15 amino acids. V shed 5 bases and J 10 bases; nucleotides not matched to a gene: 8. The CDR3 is CASSPPGTSGRAQYF. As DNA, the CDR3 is TGTGCCAGCAGTCCACCCGGGACTAGCGGGAGAGCGCAGTATTTT.

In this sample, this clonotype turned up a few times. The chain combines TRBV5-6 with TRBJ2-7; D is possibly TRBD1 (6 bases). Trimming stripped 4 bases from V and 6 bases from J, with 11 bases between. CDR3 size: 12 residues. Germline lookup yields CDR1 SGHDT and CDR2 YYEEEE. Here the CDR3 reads CASSLTGTEQYF. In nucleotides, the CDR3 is TGTGCCAGCAGCCTAACAGGGACCGAGCAGTACTTC.

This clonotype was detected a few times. In DNA form, the CDR3 reads TGTGCCAGCAGCCAAGGACGAGATCAGCCCCAGCATTTT. This gives the protein CASSQGRDQPQHF. The J gene is TRBJ1-5, the V gene TRBV3-1; D uncertain. CDR3 length equals 13 residues. Germline loops: CDR1 LGHDT, CDR2 YNNKEL (reference sequence). V lost 1 base, J lost 5 bases, and 6 bases lay in between.

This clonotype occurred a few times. In nucleotides, the CDR3 is TGCGCCAGCGGGACAGGGTATCGCACAGATACGCAGTATTTT. Its translation: CASGTGYRTDTQYF. The chain couples TRBV4-1 to TRBJ2-3, with 9 nucleotides matching TRBD1. The CDR3 is 14 amino acids. Germline CDR1 and CDR2: MGHRA and YSYEKL. With 8 bases clipped from V and 1 base from J, the junction kept 4 bases outside the gene matches.

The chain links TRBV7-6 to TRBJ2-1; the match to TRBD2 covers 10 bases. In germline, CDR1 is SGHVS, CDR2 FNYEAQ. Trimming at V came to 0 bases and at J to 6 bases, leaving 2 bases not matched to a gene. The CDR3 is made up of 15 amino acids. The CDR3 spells CASSLASGGFNEQFF. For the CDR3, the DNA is TGTGCCAGCAGCTTAGCTAGCGGGGGGTTCAATGAGCAGTTCTTC.

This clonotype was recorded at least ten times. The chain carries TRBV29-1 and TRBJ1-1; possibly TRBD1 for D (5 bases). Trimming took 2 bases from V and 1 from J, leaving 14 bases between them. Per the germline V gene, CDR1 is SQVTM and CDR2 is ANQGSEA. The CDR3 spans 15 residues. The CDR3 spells CSVEKTTGPNTEAFF. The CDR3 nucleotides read TGCAGCGTTGAAAAAACCACAGGTCCGAACACTGAAGCTTTCTTT.

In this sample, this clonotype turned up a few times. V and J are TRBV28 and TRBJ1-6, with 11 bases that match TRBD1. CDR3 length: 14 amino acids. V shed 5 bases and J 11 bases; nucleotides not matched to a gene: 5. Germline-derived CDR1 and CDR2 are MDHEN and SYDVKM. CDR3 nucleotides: TGTGCCAGCAGTCCCCAGGACAGGGGGCCACCCCTCCACTTT. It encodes CASSPQDRGPPLHF. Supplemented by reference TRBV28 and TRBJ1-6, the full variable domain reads DVKVTQSSRYLVKRTGEKVFLECVQDMDHENMFWYRQDPGLGLRLIYFSYDVKMKEKGDIPEGYSVSREKKERFSLILESASTNQTSMYLCASSPQDRGPPLHFGNGTRLTVT.

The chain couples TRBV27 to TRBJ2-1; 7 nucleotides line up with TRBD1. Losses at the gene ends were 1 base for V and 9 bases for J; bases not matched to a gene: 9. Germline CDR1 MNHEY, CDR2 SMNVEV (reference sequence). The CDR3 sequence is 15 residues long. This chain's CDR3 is CASSLWGTAVGEQFF. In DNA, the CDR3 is TGTGCCAGCAGTTTATGGGGGACAGCCGTAGGTGAGCAGTTCTTC.

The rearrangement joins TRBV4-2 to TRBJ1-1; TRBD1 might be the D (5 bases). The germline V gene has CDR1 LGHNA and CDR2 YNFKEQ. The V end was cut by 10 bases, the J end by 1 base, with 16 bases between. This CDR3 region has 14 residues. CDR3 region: CAMGPGLPNTEAFF. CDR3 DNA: TGTGCCATGGGCCCGGGACTCCCGAACACTGAAGCTTTCTTT.